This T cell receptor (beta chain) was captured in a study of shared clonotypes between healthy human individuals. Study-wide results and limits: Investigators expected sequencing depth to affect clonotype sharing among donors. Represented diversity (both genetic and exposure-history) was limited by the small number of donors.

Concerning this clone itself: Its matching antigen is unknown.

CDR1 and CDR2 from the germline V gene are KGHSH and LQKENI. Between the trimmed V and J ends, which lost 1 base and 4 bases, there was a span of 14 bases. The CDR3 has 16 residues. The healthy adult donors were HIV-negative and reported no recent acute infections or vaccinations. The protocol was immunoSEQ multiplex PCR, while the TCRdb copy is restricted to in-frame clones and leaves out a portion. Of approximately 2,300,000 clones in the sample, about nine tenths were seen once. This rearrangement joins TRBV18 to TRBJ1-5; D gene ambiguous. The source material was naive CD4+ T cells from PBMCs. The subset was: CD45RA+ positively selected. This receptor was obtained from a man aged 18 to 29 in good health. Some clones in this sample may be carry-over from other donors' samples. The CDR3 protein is CASSPLVAELNQPQHF. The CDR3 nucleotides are TGTGCCAGCTCACCACTCGTGGCAGAACTAAATCAGCCCCAGCATTTT.